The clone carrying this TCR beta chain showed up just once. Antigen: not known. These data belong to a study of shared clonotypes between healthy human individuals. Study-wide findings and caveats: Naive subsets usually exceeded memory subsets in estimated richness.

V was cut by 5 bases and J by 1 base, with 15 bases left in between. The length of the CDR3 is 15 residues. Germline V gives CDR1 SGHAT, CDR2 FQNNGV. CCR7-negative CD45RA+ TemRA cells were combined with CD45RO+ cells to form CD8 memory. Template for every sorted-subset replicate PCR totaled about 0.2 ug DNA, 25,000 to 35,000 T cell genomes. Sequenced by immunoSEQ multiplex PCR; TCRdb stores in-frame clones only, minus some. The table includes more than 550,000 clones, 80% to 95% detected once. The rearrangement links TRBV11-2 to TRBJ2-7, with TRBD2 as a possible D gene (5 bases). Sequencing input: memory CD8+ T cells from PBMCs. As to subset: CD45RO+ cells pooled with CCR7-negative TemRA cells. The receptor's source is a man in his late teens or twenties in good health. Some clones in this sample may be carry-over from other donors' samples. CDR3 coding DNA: TGTGCCAGCAGCCCATCGCTGCGAGGGTCCTACGAGCAGTACTTC. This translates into CASSPSLRGSYEQYF.